The 22 T cell receptor beta chains in this list originate from one sample, sequenced in a study of shared clonotypes between healthy human individuals. Method: immunoSEQ multiplex PCR; TCRdb's copy keeps in-frame clones and lacks some. The table has approximately 1.9 million clones, roughly 95% seen once. The naive CD8 population came from CD45RO-negative cells selected for CCR7, without terminally differentiated effector memory CD45RA+ cells. Sample: naive CD8+ T cells from PBMCs. The receptors were gathered from a man in his late teens or twenties in good health. Some clones in this sample may be carry-over from other donors' samples.

The chain uses TRBV30 and TRBJ1-2; possible D gene TRBD1, 5 bases. From germline, CDR1 is GTSNPN and CDR2 SVGIG (reference sequence). The CDR3 is made up of 11 amino acids. V was cut by 8 bases and J by 8 bases, with 15 bases left in between. The DNA for the CDR3 is TGTGCCCGAGACCTTGGGACCGGCTACACCTTC. Its translation: CARDLGTGYTF.

The chain is built from TRBV15 and TRBJ1-1; no definite D call. The CDR3 extends over 14 amino acids. The germline V and J ends were trimmed by 3 bases and 0 bases, with 8 bases remaining between them. CDR1 is LNHNV, CDR2 YYDKDF, per germline (reference sequence). The CDR3 sequence is CATSRDSMNTEAFF. The CDR3 DNA is TGTGCCACCAGCAGGGATTCCATGAACACTGAAGCTTTCTTT. Looking up the rest from reference TRBV15 and TRBJ1-1 gives the full variable domain: DAMVIQNPRYQVTQFGKPVTLSCSQTLNHNVMYWYQQKSSQAPKLLFHYYDKDFNNEADTPDNFQSRRPNTSFCFLDIRSPGLGDTAMYLCATSRDSMNTEAFFGQGTRLTVV.

This clone showed up just once. The rearrangement links TRBV28 to TRBJ2-7; 8 nucleotides line up with TRBD2. Losses at the gene ends were 10 bases for V and 3 bases for J; bases not matched to a gene: 20. Germline loops: CDR1 MDHEN, CDR2 SYDVKM. This CDR3 is 17 amino acids long. The CDR3 nucleotides are TGTGCCACCACCCAAATACGGGAGGGACGGAAATTCTACGAGCAGTACTTC. It translates to CATTQIREGRKFYEQYF.

This CDR3 reads CASVPPSSYEQYF. CDR3 in DNA: TGTGCCAGCGTACCTCCTAGCAGCTACGAGCAGTACTTC. This sequence joins TRBV18 and TRBJ2-7; D is perhaps TRBD2 (5 bases). V lost 8 bases and J lost 3, with 14 bases in between. This CDR3 has 13 amino acids. The germline gives CDR1 KGHSH, CDR2 LQKENI.

On this clone: This CDR3 is also generated by other DNA sequences in the sample. This chain connects TRBV7-9 to TRBJ1-5; D remains unclear. The CDR3 sequence is 14 residues long. V dropped 6 bases and J dropped 2 bases, with 11 bases sitting between them. Germline lookup yields CDR1 SEHNR and CDR2 FQNEAQ (reference sequence). This CDR3 reads CASSFGFGNQPQHF. Here the CDR3 DNA reads TGTGCCAGCAGTTTTGGGTTCGGCAATCAGCCCCAGCATTTT.

This chain joins TRBV29-1 and TRBJ1-1; D might be TRBD1 (5 bases). CDR3 length: 13 residues. Trimming took off 4 bases at V and 3 bases at J, with 12 bases between the two ends. Germline V gives CDR1 SQVTM, CDR2 ANQGSEA. The CDR3 nucleotides read TGCAGCGTTGTGGGGACCTGGGACACTGAAGCTTTCTTT. It specifies CSVVGTWDTEAFF.

As to this clone: Other DNA sequences in the same sample also yield this CDR3. This sequence joins TRBV7-3 and TRBJ2-3; no firm D call. Trimming cost V 2 bases and J 6 bases, with 9 bases left between them. Germline V gives CDR1 SGHTA, CDR2 FQGTGA. The CDR3 sequence is 13 residues long. The CDR3 sequence is CASSLSGGDTQYF. CDR3 DNA: TGTGCCAGCAGCTTATCAGGTGGGGATACGCAGTATTTT.

Worth noting for this clone: One end of the junction is discordant with germline, which a read error may explain. The rearrangement links TRBV7-9 to TRBJ2-5; D uncertain. The J call is doubtful: the DNA matches TRBJ2-7 better. Germline values: CDR1 SEHNR, CDR2 FQNEAQ (reference sequence). This CDR3 has 12 residues. CDR3 nucleotide sequence: TGTGCCAGCAGCTTAGGTTCCTCCGAGCAGTACTTC. Its protein product is CASSLGSSEQYF.

Regarding this clone: The same CDR3 can be traced to other DNA sequences in this sample. The V call is TRBV5-6, the J call TRBJ2-1; D not certain. The CDR3 totals 13 residues. Trimming stripped 0 bases from V and 3 bases from J, with 4 bases between. Germline loops: CDR1 SGHDT, CDR2 YYEEEE. DNA for the CDR3: TGTGCCAGCAGCTTGGCCAGCTACAATGAGCAGTTCTTC. It specifies CASSLASYNEQFF. Looking up the rest from reference TRBV5-6 and TRBJ2-1 gives the full variable domain: DAGVTQSPTHLIKTRGQQVTLRCSPKSGHDTVSWYQQALGQGPQFIFQYYEEEERQRGNFPDRFSGHQFPNYSSELNVNALLLGDSALYLCASSLASYNEQFFGPGTRLTVL.

This sequence joins TRBV30 and TRBJ1-1; weak D call: TRBD1 (5 bases). Germline V gives CDR1 GTSNPN, CDR2 SVGIG (reference sequence). This CDR3 has 14 amino acids. V was trimmed by 3 bases and J by 5 bases, leaving 16 bases between them. Here the CDR3 DNA reads TGTGCCTGGAGGAGGGCGGGGGGTTTGACTGAAGCTTTCTTT. Translated, it gives CAWRRAGGLTEAFF.

The V and J genes are TRBV6-1 and TRBJ2-7, with 8 nucleotides matching TRBD2. Per the germline V gene, CDR1 is MNHNS and CDR2 is SASEGT. The CDR3 contains 14 residues. After removal of 2 bases from V and 3 bases from J, the junction contained 3 bases not matched to a gene. The CDR3 DNA sequence: TGTGCCAGCAGTGAAAGGACTAGCAACTACGAGCAGTACTTC. Translation gives CASSERTSNYEQYF.

The genes are TRBV27 and TRBJ2-7, with 10 nucleotides matching TRBD2. The V gene end was trimmed by 0 bases and the J gene end by 2 bases; junction bases not matched to a gene: 7. This CDR3 has 17 residues. CDR1 is MNHEY and CDR2 is SMNVEV in the germline V gene (reference sequence). The CDR3 nucleotides are TGTGCCAGCAGTTTATCAGCGGGAGGGCCAAGGACCTACGAGCAGTACTTC. Protein product: CASSLSAGGPRTYEQYF.

The chain is built from TRBV7-9 and TRBJ1-2; TRBD1 is a possible D gene (6 bases). V lost 5 bases, J lost 8 bases, and 21 bases lay in between. Germline lookup yields CDR1 SEHNR and CDR2 FQNEAQ (reference sequence). This CDR3 is 15 amino acids long. The CDR3 protein is CASSDIQGRLEGYTF. CDR3 DNA sequence: TGTGCCAGCAGCGATATACAGGGCCGCTTGGAGGGCTACACCTTC.

The rearrangement links TRBV14 to TRBJ2-7; D is unclear. Trimming took 0 bases from V and 3 from J, leaving 6 bases between them. CDR3 length: 13 amino acids. Germline loops: CDR1 SGHDN, CDR2 FVKESK. The chain's CDR3 is CASSQDGIYEQYF. Here the CDR3 DNA reads TGTGCCAGCAGCCAAGACGGTATCTACGAGCAGTACTTC.

This chain connects TRBV6-5 to TRBJ2-2; tentatively, D is TRBD1 (5 bases). Germline V lookup: CDR1 MNHEY, CDR2 SVGAGI. The germline V and J ends were trimmed by 5 bases and 5 bases, with 15 bases remaining between them. The CDR3 has 15 residues. The CDR3 spells CASSLTASGTGELFF. In nucleotides, the CDR3 is TGTGCCAGCAGTCTGACAGCCTCTGGTACCGGGGAGCTGTTTTTT.

The gene calls are TRBV21-1 and TRBJ2-2; the table gives TRBD1 as D, unverified against the DNA. TRBV21-1 is shown as a pseudogene. This CDR3 contains 17 residues. The CDR3 region has the DNA TGTGCCAGCAGCAAAGTAGGGAGTTCCCCAAGGGGGGGGGAGCTGTTTTTT. Translating it yields CASSKVGSSPRGGELFF.

As to this clone: This same CDR3 is encoded by further DNA sequences in the sample. The chain couples TRBV4-2 to TRBJ2-7, with D tentatively TRBD2 (5 bases). CDR1 is LGHNA and CDR2 is YNFKEQ in the germline V gene. Trimming shortened V by 3 bases and J by 2 bases, and 8 bases separated the two germline ends. The CDR3 runs 13 residues. CDR3 nucleotides: TGTGCCAGCAGCCAGAGACTAACCTACGAGCAGTACTTC. It translates to CASSQRLTYEQYF.

Points on this clone: At the DNA level, this CDR3 is encoded by other sequences in the same sample as well. The rearrangement uses TRBV6-5 and TRBJ2-7, with D perhaps matching TRBD1 (5 bases). V was clipped by 2 bases and J by 4 bases, with 12 bases between them. Germline V gives CDR1 MNHEY, CDR2 SVGAGI. The length of the CDR3 is 14 residues. This chain's CDR3 is CASSYGQGGYEQYF. The CDR3 nucleotides read TGTGCCAGCAGTTACGGTCAGGGTGGGTACGAGCAGTACTTC.

The V call is TRBV27, the J call TRBJ2-3; D could derive from TRBD1 or TRBD2 (7 bases each). The germline V gene has CDR1 MNHEY and CDR2 SMNVEV (reference sequence). The CDR3 loop spans 16 amino acids. V was clipped by 6 bases and J by 2 bases, with 18 bases between them. The CDR3 here is CASRKAGTEYTDTQYF. Here the CDR3 DNA reads TGTGCCAGCAGAAAAGCGGGGACAGAGTACACAGATACGCAGTATTTT.

The V and J genes are TRBV28 and TRBJ2-6, with D possibly TRBD1 on 5 matching bases. Trimming shortened V by 4 bases and J by 0 bases, and 7 bases separated the two germline ends. The CDR3 contains 15 residues. Germline V gene lookup returns CDR1 MDHEN and CDR2 SYDVKM. Here the CDR3 reads CASSYRGSGANVLTF. DNA of the CDR3: TGTGCCAGCAGTTATAGGGGCTCTGGGGCCAACGTCCTGACTTTC.

The genes are TRBV7-9 and TRBJ2-1, with TRBD2 as a possible D gene (5 bases). Per the germline V gene, CDR1 is SEHNR and CDR2 is FQNEAQ (reference sequence). The V end was cut by 3 bases, the J end by 0 bases, with 15 bases between. This CDR3 has 17 amino acids. The CDR3: CASSFELRGSSYNEQFF. CDR3 nucleotides: TGTGCCAGCAGCTTTGAACTTAGAGGGAGCTCCTACAATGAGCAGTTCTTC.

The rearrangement uses TRBV28 and TRBJ2-7; 7 nucleotides match TRBD1. V gave up 10 bases and J gave up 5 bases; unmatched junction bases: 17. Per germline, CDR1 MDHEN and CDR2 SYDVKM. This CDR3 contains 15 residues. The DNA of the CDR3 is TGTGCCACCAGGTTTGGGAACAGGGGTTTGAACGAGCAGTACTTC. It codes for CATRFGNRGLNEQYF.